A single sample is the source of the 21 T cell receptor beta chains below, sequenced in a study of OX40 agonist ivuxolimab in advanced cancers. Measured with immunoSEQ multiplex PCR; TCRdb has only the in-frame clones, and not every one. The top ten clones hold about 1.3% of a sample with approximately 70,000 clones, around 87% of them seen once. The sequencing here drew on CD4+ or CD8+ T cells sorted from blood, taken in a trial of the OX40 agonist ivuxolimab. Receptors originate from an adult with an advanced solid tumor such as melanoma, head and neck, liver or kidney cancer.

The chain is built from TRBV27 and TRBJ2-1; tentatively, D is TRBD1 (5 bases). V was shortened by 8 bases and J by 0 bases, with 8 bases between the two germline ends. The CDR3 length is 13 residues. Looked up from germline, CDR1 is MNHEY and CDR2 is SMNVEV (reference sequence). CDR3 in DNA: TGTGCCAGCCACAGGAGCTCCTACAATGAGCAGTTCTTC. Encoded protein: CASHRSSYNEQFF.

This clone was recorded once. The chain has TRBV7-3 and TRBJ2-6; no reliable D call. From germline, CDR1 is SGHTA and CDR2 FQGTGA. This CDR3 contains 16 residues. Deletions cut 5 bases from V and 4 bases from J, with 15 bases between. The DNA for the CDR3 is TGTGCCAGCAGCCTAAGGCGGTCCGCCGGGGCCAACGTCCTGACTTTC. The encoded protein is CASSLRRSAGANVLTF.

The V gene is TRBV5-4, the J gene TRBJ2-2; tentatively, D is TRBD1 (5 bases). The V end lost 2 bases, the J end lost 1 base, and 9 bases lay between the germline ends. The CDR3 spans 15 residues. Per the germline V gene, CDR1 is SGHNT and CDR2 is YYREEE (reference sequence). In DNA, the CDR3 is TGTGCCAGCAGCTTTGGAGACAGGAACACCGGGGAGCTGTTTTTT. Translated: CASSFGDRNTGELFF.

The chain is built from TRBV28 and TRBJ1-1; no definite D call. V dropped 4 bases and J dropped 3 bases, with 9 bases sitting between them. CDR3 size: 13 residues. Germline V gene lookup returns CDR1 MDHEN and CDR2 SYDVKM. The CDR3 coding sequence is TGTGCCAGCAGTTCGTACGACGACACTGAAGCTTTCTTT. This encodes CASSSYDDTEAFF.

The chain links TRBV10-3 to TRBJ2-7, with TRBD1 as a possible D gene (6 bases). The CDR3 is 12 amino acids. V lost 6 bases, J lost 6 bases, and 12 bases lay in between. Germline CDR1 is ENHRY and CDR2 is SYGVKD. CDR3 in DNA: TGTGCCATCAGCCCAACAGGGAGCGAGCAGTACTTC. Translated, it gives CAISPTGSEQYF.

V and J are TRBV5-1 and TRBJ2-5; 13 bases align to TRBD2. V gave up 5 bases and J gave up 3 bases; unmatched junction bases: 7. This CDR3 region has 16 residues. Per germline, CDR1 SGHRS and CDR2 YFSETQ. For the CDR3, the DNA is TGCGCCAGCAGTTTCCAGGGACTAGCGGGAAAAGAGACCCAGTACTTC. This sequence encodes CASSFQGLAGKETQYF.

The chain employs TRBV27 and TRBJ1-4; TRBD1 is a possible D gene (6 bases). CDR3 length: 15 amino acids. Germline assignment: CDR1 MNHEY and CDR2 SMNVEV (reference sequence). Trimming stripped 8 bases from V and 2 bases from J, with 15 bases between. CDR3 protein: CASQSGQGTNEKLFF. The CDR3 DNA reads TGTGCCAGCCAATCGGGTCAGGGGACTAATGAAAAACTGTTTTTT.

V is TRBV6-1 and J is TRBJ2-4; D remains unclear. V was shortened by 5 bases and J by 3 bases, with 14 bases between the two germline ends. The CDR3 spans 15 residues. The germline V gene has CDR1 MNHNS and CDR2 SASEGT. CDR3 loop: CASSSRAAGKNIQYF. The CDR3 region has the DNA TGTGCCAGCAGTTCACGGGCCGCCGGCAAAAACATTCAGTACTTC.

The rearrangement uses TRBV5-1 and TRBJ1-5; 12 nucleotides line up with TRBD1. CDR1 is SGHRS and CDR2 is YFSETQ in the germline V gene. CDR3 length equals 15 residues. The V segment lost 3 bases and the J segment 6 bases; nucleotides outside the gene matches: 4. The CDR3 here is CASSSGTGGSQPQHF. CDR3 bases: TGCGCCAGCAGCTCCGGGACAGGGGGCAGTCAGCCCCAGCATTTT. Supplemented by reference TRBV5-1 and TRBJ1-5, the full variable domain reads KAGVTQTPRYLIKTRGQQVTLSCSPISGHRSVSWYQQTPGQGLQFLFEYFSETQRNKGNFPGRFSGRQFSNSRSEMNVSTLELGDSALYLCASSSGTGGSQPQHFGDGTRLSIL.

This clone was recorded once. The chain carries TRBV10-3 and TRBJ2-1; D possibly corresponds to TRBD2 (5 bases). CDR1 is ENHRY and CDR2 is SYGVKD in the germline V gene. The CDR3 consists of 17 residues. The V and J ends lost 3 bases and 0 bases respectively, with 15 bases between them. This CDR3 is CAISDQFSGSSYNEQFF. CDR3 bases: TGTGCCATCAGTGATCAGTTTTCGGGGAGCTCCTACAATGAGCAGTTCTTC.

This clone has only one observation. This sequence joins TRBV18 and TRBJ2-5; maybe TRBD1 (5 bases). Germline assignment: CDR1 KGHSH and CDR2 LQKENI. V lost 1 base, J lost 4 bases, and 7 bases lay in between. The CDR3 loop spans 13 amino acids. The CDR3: CASSPRQGETQYF. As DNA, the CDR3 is TGTGCCAGCTCACCACGGCAGGGAGAGACCCAGTACTTC.

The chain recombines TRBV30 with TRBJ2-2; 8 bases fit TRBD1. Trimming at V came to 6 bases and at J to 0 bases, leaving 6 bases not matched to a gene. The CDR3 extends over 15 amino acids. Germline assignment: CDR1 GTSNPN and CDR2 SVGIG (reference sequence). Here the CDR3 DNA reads TGTGCCTGCGGACAGGGTTCAACGAACACCGGGGAGCTGTTTTTT. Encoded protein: CACGQGSTNTGELFF.

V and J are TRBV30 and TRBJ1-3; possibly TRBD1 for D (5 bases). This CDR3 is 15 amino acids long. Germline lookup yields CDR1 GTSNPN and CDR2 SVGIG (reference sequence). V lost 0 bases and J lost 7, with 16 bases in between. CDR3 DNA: TGTGCCTGGAGTGTTTCTTGGCAGGGCGGCAACACCATATATTTT. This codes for CAWSVSWQGGNTIYF.

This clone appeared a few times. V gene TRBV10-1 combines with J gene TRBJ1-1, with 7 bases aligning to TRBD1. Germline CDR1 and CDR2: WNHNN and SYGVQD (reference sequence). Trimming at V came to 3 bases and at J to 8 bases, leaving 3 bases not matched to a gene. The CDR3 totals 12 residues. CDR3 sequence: CASSDRGNEAFF. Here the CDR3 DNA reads TGCGCCAGCAGTGACAGGGGGAACGAAGCTTTCTTT.

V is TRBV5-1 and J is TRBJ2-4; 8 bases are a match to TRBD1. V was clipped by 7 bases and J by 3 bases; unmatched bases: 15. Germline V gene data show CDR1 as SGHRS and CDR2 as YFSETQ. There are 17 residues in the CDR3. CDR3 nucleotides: TGCGCCAGCCGCGGACAGGGAACCCTTTTAAACAAAAACATTCAGTACTTC. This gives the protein CASRGQGTLLNKNIQYF.

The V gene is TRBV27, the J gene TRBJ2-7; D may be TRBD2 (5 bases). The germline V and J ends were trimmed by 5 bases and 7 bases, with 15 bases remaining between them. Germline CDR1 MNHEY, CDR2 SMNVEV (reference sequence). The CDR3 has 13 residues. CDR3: CASSPELVGEQYF. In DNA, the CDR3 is TGTGCCAGCAGTCCGGAACTAGTGGGTGAGCAGTACTTC.

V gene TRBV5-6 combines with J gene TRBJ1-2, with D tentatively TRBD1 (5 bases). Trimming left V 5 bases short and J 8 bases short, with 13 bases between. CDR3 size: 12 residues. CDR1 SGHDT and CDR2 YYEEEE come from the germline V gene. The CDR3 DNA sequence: TGTGCCAGCAGTCTGCAGGGTCGGGGCTACACCTTC. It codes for CASSLQGRGYTF.

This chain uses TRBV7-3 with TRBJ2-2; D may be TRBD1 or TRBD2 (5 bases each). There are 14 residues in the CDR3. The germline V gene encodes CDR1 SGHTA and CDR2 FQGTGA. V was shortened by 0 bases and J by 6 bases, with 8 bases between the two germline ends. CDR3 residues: CASSLTSGPGELFF. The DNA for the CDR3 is TGTGCCAGCAGCTTAACCTCGGGACCCGGGGAGCTGTTTTTT.

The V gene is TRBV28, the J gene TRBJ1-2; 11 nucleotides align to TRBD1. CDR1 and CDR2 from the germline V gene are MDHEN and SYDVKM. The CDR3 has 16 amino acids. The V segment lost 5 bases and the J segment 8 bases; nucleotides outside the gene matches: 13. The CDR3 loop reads CASSPLPGTGGGGYTF. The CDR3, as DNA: TGTGCCAGCAGTCCACTGCCCGGGACAGGGGGTGGCGGCTACACCTTC.

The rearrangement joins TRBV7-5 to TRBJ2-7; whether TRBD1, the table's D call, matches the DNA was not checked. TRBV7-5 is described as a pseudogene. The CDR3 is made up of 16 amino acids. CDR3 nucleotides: TGTGCCAGAAGCAGAAACCGGGACAGTTCTTTCTACGAGCAGTACTTC. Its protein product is CARSRNRDSSFYEQYF.

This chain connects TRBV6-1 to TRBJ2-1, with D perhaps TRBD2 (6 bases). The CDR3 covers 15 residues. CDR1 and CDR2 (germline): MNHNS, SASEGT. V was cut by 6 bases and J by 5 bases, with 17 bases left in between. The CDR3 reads CASRGVGAGNNEQFF. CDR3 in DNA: TGTGCCAGCAGAGGGGTTGGAGCGGGTAACAATGAGCAGTTCTTC.